This T cell receptor beta chain was obtained from a study of T-cell memory formation after mild COVID-19. Whole-study results and caveats: Largely, contracting CD4+ clones fell within CM and EM, and contracting CD8+ clones within EMRA. Cross-reactive memory apparently joined, as some responding clones appeared in pre-infection memory. Whether day 37 second-wave clones are SARS-CoV-2-specific was not confirmed.

A single record per CDR3 protein comes from TCRdb applying MiXCR to the 5' RACE reads. The sample includes 350,000 to 450,000 distinct CDR3 sequences, 14% of them seen just once. This clonotype appeared many times. Its specificity is unknown. The sequencing input was PBMCs or a T cell subset sorted from them (not recorded which). This TCR came from a man aged 18 to 30 who had mild COVID-19 (a few samples of this study predate the infection). Cell type and time point are not known.

CDR3 sequence: CASSGTSGEQYF. The CDR3 nucleotides read TGTGCCAGCAGCGGAACTAGTGGCGAGCAGTACTTC. This chain links TRBV9 with TRBJ2-7; a weak D match, TRBD2 (5 bases). Germline-derived CDR1 and CDR2 are SGDLS and YYNGEE. CDR3 length equals 12 residues. V was clipped by 3 bases and J by 6 bases, with 10 bases between them.